The clone carrying this T cell receptor (beta chain) turned up a few times. Preparation methods for the bulk TCR libraries were those previously described, with listed TCR primers. TCRdb called the PCR reads again in MiXCR, with one record for every CDR3 protein. The sample consists of 100,000 or so distinct CDR3 sequences, under 40% of them appearing once. CDR1 is SEHNR and CDR2 is FQNEAQ in the germline V gene (reference sequence). This CDR3 spans 13 amino acids. V lost 5 bases and J 5 bases, leaving 12 bases between the germline ends. Naive CD8 T cells were sorted as CD8+CD4-CCR7+CD45RA+. This record belongs to a study of molecular identifiers for immune sequencing clone quantification.

The rearrangement joins TRBV7-9 to TRBJ2-5, with D unresolved. The sample comprised naive CD8+ T cells from blood, with Jurkat cell RNA spiked in. The subset is: FACS-sorted CD8+CD4-CCR7+CD45RA+ naive T cells. The receptor comes from a human donor in good health. Some libraries in this study had Jurkat cell RNA spiked in. The CDR3 bases are TGTGCCAGCAGCCATCCCTTTGGCGAGACCCAGTACTTC. It translates to CASSHPFGETQYF.